This TCR beta chain was obtained from a study of OX40 agonist ivuxolimab in advanced cancers. TCRdb's table, derived via immunoSEQ multiplex PCR, lists solely in-frame clones and lacks some. Of 65,000 to 95,000 clones detected, about nine tenths appear once; the ten largest clones hold about 5.9%. Between the trimmed V and J ends, which lost 2 bases and 8 bases, there was a span of 12 bases. Looked up from germline, CDR1 is MNHEY and CDR2 is SVGAGI. This CDR3 has 13 amino acids. The receptor was derived from an adult with an advanced solid tumor such as melanoma, head and neck, liver or kidney cancer. J is TRBJ1-2 and V is TRBV6-5; TRBD1 might be the D (5 bases). This specimen was CD4+ or CD8+ T cells sorted from blood, taken in a trial of the OX40 agonist ivuxolimab. CDR3 DNA: TGTGCCAGCAGTTACGGGGAGGGGAAGGGCTACACCTTC. Its protein product is CASSYGEGKGYTF.